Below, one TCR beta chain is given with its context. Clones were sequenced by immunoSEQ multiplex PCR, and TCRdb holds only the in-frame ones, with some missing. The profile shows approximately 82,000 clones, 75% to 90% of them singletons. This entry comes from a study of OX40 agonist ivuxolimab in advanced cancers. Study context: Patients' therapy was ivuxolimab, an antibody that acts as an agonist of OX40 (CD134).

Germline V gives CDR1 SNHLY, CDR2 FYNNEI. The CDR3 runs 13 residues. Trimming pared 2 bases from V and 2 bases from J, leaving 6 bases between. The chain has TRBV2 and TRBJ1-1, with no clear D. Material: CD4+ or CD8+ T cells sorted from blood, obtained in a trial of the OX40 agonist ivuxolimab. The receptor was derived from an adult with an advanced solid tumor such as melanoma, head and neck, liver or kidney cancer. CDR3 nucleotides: TGTGCCAGCAGTGAAACCCGTAACACTGAAGCTTTCTTT. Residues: CASSETRNTEAFF.